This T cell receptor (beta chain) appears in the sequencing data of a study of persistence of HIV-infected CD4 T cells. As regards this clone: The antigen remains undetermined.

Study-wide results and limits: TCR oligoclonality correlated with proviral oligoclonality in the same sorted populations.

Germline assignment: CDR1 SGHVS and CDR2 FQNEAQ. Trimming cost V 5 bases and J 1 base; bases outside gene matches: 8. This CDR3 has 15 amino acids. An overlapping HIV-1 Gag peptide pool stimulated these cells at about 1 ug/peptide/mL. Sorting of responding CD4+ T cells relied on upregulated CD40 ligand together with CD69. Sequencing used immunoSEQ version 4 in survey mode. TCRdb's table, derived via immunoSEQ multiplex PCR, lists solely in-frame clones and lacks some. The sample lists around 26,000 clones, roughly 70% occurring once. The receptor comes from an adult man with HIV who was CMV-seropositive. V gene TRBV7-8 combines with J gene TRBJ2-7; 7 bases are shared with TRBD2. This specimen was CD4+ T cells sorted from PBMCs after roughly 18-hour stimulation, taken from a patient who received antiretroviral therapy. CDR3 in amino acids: CASSHSGLSSYEQYF. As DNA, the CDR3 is TGTGCCAGCAGCCACTCGGGACTATCATCCTACGAGCAGTACTTC.